The subject of this entry is one TCR beta chain. What it recognizes is unknown. The data are from a study of identifying expanded T cells in peripheral blood. The CDR3 is 13 residues long. V was shortened by 0 bases and J by 9 bases, with 10 bases between the two germline ends. CDR1 is SGHRS and CDR2 is YFSETQ in the germline V gene. Findings and limits, study-wide: Across healthy donors, higher total template counts meant significantly greater approximately two-week count variance. Over approximately two and four weeks, about 16 and 20 clones changed, versus roughly 1.1 between replicates.

Method: immunoSEQ multiplex PCR; TCRdb's copy keeps in-frame clones and lacks some. The sample carries about 94,000 clones, 70% to 90% recorded once. Collection occurred without any documented infections or immune events in donors. The sample consisted of blood. V and J are TRBV5-1 and TRBJ1-5; maybe TRBD1 (5 bases). The origin of this receptor is a person aged 18 to 69 in good health. CDR3 nucleotide sequence: TGCGCCAGCAGCTTGGAAGGGGATCGGCCCCAGCATTTT. The encoded protein is CASSLEGDRPQHF.